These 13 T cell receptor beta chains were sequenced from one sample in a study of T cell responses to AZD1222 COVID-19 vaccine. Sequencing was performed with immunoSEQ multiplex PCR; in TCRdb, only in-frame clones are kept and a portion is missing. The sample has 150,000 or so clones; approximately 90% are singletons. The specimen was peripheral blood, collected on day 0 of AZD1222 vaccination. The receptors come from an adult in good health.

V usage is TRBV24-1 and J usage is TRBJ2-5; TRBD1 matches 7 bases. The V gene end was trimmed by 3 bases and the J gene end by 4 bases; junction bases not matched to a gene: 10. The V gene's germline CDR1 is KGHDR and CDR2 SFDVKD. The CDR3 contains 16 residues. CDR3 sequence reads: CATSDNKQGSGETQYF. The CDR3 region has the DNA TGTGCCACCAGTGATAATAAACAGGGGAGTGGAGAGACCCAGTACTTC.

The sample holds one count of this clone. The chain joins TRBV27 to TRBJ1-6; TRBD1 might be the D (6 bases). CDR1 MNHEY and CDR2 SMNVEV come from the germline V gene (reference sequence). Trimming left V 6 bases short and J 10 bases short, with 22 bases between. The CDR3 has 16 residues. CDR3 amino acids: CASSYSRTRGVSPLHF. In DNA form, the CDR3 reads TGTGCCAGCAGCTATAGCAGAACCAGGGGCGTATCACCCCTCCACTTT.

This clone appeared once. The chain's CDR3 is CASSQVGDGGETQYF. The CDR3 bases are TGTGCCAGCAGCCAAGTTGGAGACGGAGGGGAGACCCAGTACTTC. V gene TRBV3-1 (or the pseudogene TRBV3-2) combines with J gene TRBJ2-5; possible D gene TRBD2, 6 bases. Germline CDR1 is LGHDT and CDR2 is YNNKEL (reference sequence). This CDR3 is 15 amino acids long. V dropped 1 base and J dropped 5 bases, with 14 bases sitting between them.

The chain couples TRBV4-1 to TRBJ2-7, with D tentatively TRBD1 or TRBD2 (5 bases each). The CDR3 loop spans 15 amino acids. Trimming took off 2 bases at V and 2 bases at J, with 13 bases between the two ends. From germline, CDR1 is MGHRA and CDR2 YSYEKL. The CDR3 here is CASSQIPGPAYEQYF. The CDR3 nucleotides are TGCGCCAGCAGCCAAATACCGGGACCGGCCTACGAGCAGTACTTC.

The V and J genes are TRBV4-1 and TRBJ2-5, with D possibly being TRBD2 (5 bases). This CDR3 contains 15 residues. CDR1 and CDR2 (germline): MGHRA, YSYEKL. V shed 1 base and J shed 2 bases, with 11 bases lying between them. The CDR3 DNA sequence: TGCGCCAGCAGCCAAGTCTTCTCGGGGCAAGAGACCCAGTACTTC. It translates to CASSQVFSGQETQYF.

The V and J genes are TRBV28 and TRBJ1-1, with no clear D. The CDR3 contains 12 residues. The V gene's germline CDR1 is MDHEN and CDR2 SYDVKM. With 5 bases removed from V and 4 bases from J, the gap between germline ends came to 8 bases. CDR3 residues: CASSLVSTEAFF. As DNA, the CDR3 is TGTGCCAGCAGTCTGGTGAGCACTGAAGCTTTCTTT.

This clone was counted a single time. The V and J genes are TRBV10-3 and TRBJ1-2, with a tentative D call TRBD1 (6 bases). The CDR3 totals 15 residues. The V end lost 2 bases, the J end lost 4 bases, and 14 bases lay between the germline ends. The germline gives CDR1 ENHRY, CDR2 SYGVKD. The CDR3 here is CAISEKGVLSYGYTF. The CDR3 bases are TGTGCCATCAGTGAGAAGGGGGTTCTTTCCTATGGCTACACCTTC.

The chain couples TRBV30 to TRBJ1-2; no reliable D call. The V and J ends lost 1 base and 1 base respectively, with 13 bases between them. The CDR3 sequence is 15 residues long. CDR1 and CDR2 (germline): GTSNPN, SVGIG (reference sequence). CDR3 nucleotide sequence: TGTGCCTGGAGTGGCCATCGGGGAAATAACTATGGCTACACCTTC. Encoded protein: CAWSGHRGNNYGYTF.

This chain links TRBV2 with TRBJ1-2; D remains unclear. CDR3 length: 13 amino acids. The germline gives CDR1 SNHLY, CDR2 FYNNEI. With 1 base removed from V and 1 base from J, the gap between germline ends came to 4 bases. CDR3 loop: CASSEEGNYGYTF. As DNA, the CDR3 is TGTGCCAGCAGTGAAGAAGGTAACTATGGCTACACCTTC.

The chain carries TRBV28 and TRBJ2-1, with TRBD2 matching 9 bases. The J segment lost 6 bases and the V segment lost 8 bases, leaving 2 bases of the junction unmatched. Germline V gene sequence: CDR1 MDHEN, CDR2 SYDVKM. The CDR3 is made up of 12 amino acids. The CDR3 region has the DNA TGTGCCAGCGGACTAGCGACCAATGAGCAGTTCTTC. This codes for CASGLATNEQFF.

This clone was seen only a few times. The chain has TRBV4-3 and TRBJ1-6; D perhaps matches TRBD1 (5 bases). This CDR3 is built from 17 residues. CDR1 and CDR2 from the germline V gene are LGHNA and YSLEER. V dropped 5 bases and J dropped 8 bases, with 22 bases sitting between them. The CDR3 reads CASSIDMGGARYSPLHF. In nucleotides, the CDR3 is TGCGCCAGCAGCATAGACATGGGAGGGGCTCGGTATTCACCCCTCCACTTT.

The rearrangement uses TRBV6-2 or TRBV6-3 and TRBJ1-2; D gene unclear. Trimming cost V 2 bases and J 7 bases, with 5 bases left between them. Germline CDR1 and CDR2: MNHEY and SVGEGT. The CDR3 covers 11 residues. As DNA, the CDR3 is TGTGCCAGCAGTTACCTATCTGGCTACACCTTC. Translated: CASSYLSGYTF.

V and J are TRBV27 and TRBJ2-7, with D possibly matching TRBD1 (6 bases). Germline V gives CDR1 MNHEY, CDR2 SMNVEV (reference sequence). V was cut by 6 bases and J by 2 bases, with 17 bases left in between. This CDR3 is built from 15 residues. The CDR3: CASSSADRLTYEQYF. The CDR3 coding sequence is TGTGCCAGCAGCTCTGCGGACAGACTGACCTACGAGCAGTACTTC.